Below are 22 T cell receptor beta chains sequenced from a single sample in a study of T-cell memory formation after mild COVID-19. TCRdb reprocessed the 5' RACE reads with MiXCR, giving one entry per CDR3 protein. The data show about 450,000 distinct CDR3 sequences, less than 25% seen once. Material for sequencing was PBMCs or a T cell subset sorted from them (not recorded which). The receptor set was obtained from an adult woman who had mild COVID-19 (a few samples of this study predate the infection). Cell type and time point are not known.

The chain uses TRBV5-5 and TRBJ1-2; no clear D. The CDR3 extends over 13 amino acids. V was pared by 5 bases and J by 7 bases, with 15 bases between. Germline assignment: CDR1 SGHKS and CDR2 YYEKEE (reference sequence). The DNA of the CDR3 is TGTGCCAGCAGGGTCGAGCCTGCGGGTGGCTACACCTTC. It specifies CASRVEPAGGYTF. Looking up the rest from reference TRBV5-5 and TRBJ1-2 gives the full variable domain: DAGVTQSPTHLIKTRGQQVTLRCSPISGHKSVSWYQQVLGQGPQFIFQYYEKEERGRGNFPDRFSARQFPNYSSELNVNALLLGDSALYLCASRVEPAGGYTFGSGTRLTVV.

This clonotype was observed a few times. This chain connects TRBV7-7 to TRBJ1-3; D is unclear. CDR3 length: 16 residues. CDR1 and CDR2 (germline): SSHAT, FNYEAQ (reference sequence). Trimming cost V 3 bases and J 0 bases, with 12 bases left between them. Here the CDR3 DNA reads TGTGCCAGCAGCTTGGGTGGGCCAAACTCTGGAAACACCATATATTTT. Amino acids: CASSLGGPNSGNTIYF.

The chain carries TRBV24-1 and TRBJ2-1; D is unresolved. The CDR3 loop spans 14 amino acids. The germline gives CDR1 KGHDR, CDR2 SFDVKD. The V gene lost 2 bases and the J gene lost 10 bases, with 14 bases spanning the gap. CDR3 region: CATSDSSVDSEQFF. The CDR3 DNA sequence: TGTGCCACCAGTGATTCCTCCGTGGATAGCGAGCAGTTCTTC.

This clonotype occurred many times. V and J are TRBV3-1 and TRBJ1-2, with D unresolved. Between the trimmed V and J ends, which lost 1 base and 3 bases, there was a span of 6 bases. Germline assignment: CDR1 LGHDT and CDR2 YNNKEL (reference sequence). There are 13 residues in the CDR3. CDR3 DNA sequence: TGTGCCAGCAGCCAAGTTCCAGACTATGGCTACACCTTC. Translated: CASSQVPDYGYTF.

In its sample, this clonotype was seen a few times. The chain uses TRBV6-5 and TRBJ2-5; TRBD2 aligns across 12 bases. The CDR3 consists of 13 residues. The germline CDR1 and CDR2 sequences are MNHEY and SVGAGI. After removal of 6 bases from V and 14 bases from J, the junction contained 10 bases not matched to a gene. The CDR3 DNA reads TGTGCCAGCAGGGACGGACTAGCGGGACCCCCCTACTTC. This encodes CASRDGLAGPPYF.

This clonotype was recorded only once. The chain combines TRBV4-3 with TRBJ2-1; TRBD2 might be the D (6 bases). The CDR3 sequence is 15 residues long. Trimming removed 4 bases at V and 8 bases at J, with 18 bases between. Looked up from germline, CDR1 is LGHNA and CDR2 is YSLEER. The CDR3 DNA reads as TGCGCCAGCAGCCTTATCGTGGGGGGAGTCGATGAGCAGTTCTTC. Protein sequence: CASSLIVGGVDEQFF.

CDR3 sequence (DNA): TGTGCCATCATGCGGAGAGCTTCAGACGAGCAGTACTTC. Translation gives CAIMRRASDEQYF. The chain is built from TRBV10-3 and TRBJ2-7; the D is unclear. CDR3 length: 13 amino acids. CDR1 and CDR2 from the germline V gene are ENHRY and SYGVKD. Deletions cut 7 bases from V and 5 bases from J, with 15 bases between.

This clonotype was recorded a few times. The chain recombines TRBV5-1 with TRBJ2-1, with 9 nucleotides matching TRBD2. The CDR3 runs 16 residues. V shed 1 base and J 4 bases; nucleotides not matched to a gene: 6. Germline CDR1 reads SGHRS; CDR2 reads YFSETQ. The DNA of the CDR3 is TGCGCCAGCAGCTTGATGGCTAGCGGGGTATACAATGAGCAGTTCTTC. It encodes CASSLMASGVYNEQFF.

In the case of this clonotype: This clone may be a read error of a much larger clone one base away. This rearrangement joins TRBV7-9 to TRBJ2-3; D ambiguous. The germline V and J ends were trimmed by 9 bases and 2 bases, with 9 bases remaining between them. Germline values: CDR1 SEHNR, CDR2 FQNEAQ (reference sequence). CDR3 length: 12 amino acids. CDR3 sequence: CARSAFTDTQYF. CDR3 bases: TGTGCCAGAAGCGCATTCACAGATACGCAGTATTTT. Full variable domain (missing parts from reference TRBV7-9 and TRBJ2-3): DTGVSQNPRHKITKRGQNVTFRCDPISEHNRLYWYRQTLGQGPEFLTYFQNEAQLEKSRLLSDRFSAERPKGSFSTLEIQRTEQGDSAMYLCARSAFTDTQYFGPGTRLTVL.

In its sample, this clonotype was seen a few times. The chain uses TRBV27 and TRBJ1-1, with no clear D. The V and J ends lost 3 bases and 1 base respectively, with 9 bases between them. CDR3 size: 14 residues. Germline assignment: CDR1 MNHEY and CDR2 SMNVEV (reference sequence). CDR3 coding DNA: TGTGCCAGCAGTTTCAGGTCTGGGAACACTGAAGCTTTCTTT. Translation: CASSFRSGNTEAFF.

The chain combines TRBV29-1 with TRBJ2-7; D unclear. Germline V gene data show CDR1 as SQVTM and CDR2 as ANQGSEA. The V end was cut by 0 bases, the J end by 10 bases, with 7 bases between. This CDR3 comprises 10 residues. CDR3 sequence reads: CSVEENPQYF. CDR3 nucleotide sequence: TGCAGCGTTGAAGAAAACCCCCAGTACTTC.

V gene TRBV6-2 or TRBV6-3 combines with J gene TRBJ2-1; D unresolved. Trimming shortened V by 5 bases and J by 3 bases, and 11 bases separated the two germline ends. CDR1 and CDR2 (germline): MNHEY, SVGEGT. The CDR3 loop spans 14 amino acids. The CDR3 nucleotides read TGTGCCAGCAGTCCCGGGTCCTACTACAATGAGCAGTTCTTC. Its protein is CASSPGSYYNEQFF.

V and J are TRBV7-2 and TRBJ2-1, with TRBD1 as a possible D gene (6 bases). Trimming took off 5 bases at V and 7 bases at J, with 18 bases between the two ends. Germline V gene data show CDR1 as SGHTA and CDR2 as FQGNSA. CDR3 length: 15 amino acids. CDR3 sequence: CASSPAGTPGNEQFF. In DNA, the CDR3 is TGTGCCAGCAGCCCTGCCGGGACACCCGGAAATGAGCAGTTCTTC. The whole variable domain, filled in from reference TRBV7-2 and TRBJ2-1, reads GAGVSQSPSNKVTEKGKDVELRCDPISGHTALYWYRQSLGQGLEFLIYFQGNSAPDKSGLPSDRFSAERTGGSVSTLTIQRTQQEDSAVYLCASSPAGTPGNEQFFGPGTRLTVL.

This clonotype appeared many times. This sequence joins TRBV7-9 and TRBJ2-3; a weak D match, TRBD2 (5 bases). Trimming pared 5 bases from V and 0 bases from J, leaving 15 bases between. Germline CDR1 SEHNR, CDR2 FQNEAQ (reference sequence). The CDR3 extends over 16 amino acids. The CDR3 here is CASSPGSFYSTDTQYF. The CDR3 DNA is TGTGCCAGCAGCCCGGGGTCCTTTTATAGCACAGATACGCAGTATTTT.

This clonotype was detected only a few times. The J gene is TRBJ2-7, the V gene TRBV4-3; TRBD1 matches at 9 bases. The CDR3 covers 16 residues. The junction had 9 bases not matched to a gene; V was cut back by 3 bases and J by 3 bases. The germline CDR1 and CDR2 sequences are LGHNA and YSLEER. CDR3 sequence reads: CASSHDRTGAGYEQYF. The CDR3 DNA reads TGCGCCAGCAGCCACGATAGGACAGGGGCTGGCTACGAGCAGTACTTC.

This clonotype was found many times. This chain connects TRBV5-1 to TRBJ2-1, with D unclear. Trimming took off 4 bases at V and 0 bases at J, with 8 bases between the two ends. Germline V lookup: CDR1 SGHRS, CDR2 YFSETQ. This CDR3 is 14 amino acids long. The CDR3 sequence: CASSPDSSYNEQFF. Here the CDR3 DNA reads TGCGCCAGCAGCCCCGATAGCTCCTACAATGAGCAGTTCTTC.

The rearrangement links TRBV18 to TRBJ1-1; the D is unclear. Germline CDR1 KGHSH, CDR2 LQKENI. With 5 bases removed from V and 3 bases from J, the gap between germline ends came to 4 bases. The CDR3 has 11 amino acids. The CDR3 bases are TGTGCCAGCTCAGGGGACACTGAAGCTTTCTTT. Amino acids: CASSGDTEAFF.

The V and J genes are TRBV29-1 and TRBJ2-1; D not resolved. This CDR3 contains 8 residues. Germline V gives CDR1 SQVTM, CDR2 ANQGSEA. V shed 8 bases and J shed 7 bases, with 3 bases lying between them. The DNA of the CDR3 is TGCAGCCCTAATGAGCAGTTCTTC. Amino acid sequence: CSPNEQFF.

There are a few counts of this clonotype. This rearrangement joins TRBV13 to TRBJ2-4; D call uncertain. The CDR3 has 15 residues. V was clipped by 3 bases and J by 12 bases, with 21 bases between them. Per germline, CDR1 PRHDT and CDR2 FYEKMQ (reference sequence). The CDR3, as DNA: TGTGCCAGCAGCTTTTGGGCCCTCCAGTCCGAACGTCAGTACTTC. Translating gives CASSFWALQSERQYF.

The CDR3 coding sequence is TGTGCCAGCAGCACCGGTGGCGAGGGGACCTACGAGCAGTACTTC. It yields the protein CASSTGGEGTYEQYF. This chain uses TRBV7-9 with TRBJ2-7; D may be TRBD1 or TRBD2 (5 bases each). This CDR3 spans 15 amino acids. CDR1 is SEHNR and CDR2 is FQNEAQ in the germline V gene (reference sequence). V was shortened by 5 bases and J by 2 bases, with 16 bases between the two germline ends.

This clonotype was counted a few times. The chain links TRBV5-1 to TRBJ2-7, with 7 positions matching TRBD1. The CDR3 is 15 amino acids. From germline, CDR1 is SGHRS and CDR2 YFSETQ. V lost 4 bases to trimming and J lost 0 bases; unmatched junction nucleotides: 7. CDR3 sequence reads: CASSPGQRSSYEQYF. The CDR3 DNA follows: TGCGCCAGCAGCCCGGGACAGCGAAGCTCCTACGAGCAGTACTTC.

This sequence joins TRBV6-5 and TRBJ2-3; maybe TRBD1 (5 bases). This CDR3 is built from 14 residues. Germline V CDR1 and CDR2: MNHEY, SVGAGI. V lost 5 bases, J lost 2 bases, and 11 bases lay in between. This CDR3 is CASSRQRLTDTQYF. The CDR3 DNA follows: TGTGCCAGCAGTCGACAGAGACTCACAGATACGCAGTATTTT.